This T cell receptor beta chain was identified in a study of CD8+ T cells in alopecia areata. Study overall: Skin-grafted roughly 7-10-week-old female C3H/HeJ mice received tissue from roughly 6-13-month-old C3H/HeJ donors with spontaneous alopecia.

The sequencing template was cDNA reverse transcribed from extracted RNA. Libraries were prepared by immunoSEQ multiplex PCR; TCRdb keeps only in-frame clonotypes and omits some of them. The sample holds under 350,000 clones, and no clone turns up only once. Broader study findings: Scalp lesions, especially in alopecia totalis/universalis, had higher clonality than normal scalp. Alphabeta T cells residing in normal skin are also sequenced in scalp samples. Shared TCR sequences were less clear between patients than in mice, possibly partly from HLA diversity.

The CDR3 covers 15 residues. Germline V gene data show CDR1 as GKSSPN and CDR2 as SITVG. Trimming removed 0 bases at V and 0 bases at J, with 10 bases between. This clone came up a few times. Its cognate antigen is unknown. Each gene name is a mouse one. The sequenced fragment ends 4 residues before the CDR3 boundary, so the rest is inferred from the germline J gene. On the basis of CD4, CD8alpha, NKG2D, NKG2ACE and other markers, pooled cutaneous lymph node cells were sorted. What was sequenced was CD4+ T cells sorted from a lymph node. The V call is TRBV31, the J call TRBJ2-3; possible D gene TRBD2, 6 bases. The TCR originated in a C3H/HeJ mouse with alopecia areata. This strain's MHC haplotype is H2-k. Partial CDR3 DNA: TGTGCCTGGAGTCTACGCTGGGGTAGTGCAGAA. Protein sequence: CAWSLRWGSAE. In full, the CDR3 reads CAWSLRWGSAETLYF.